A selection of T cell receptor beta chains follows, all from one sample in a study of blood T cell repertoires in COVID-19. The data were produced by immunoSEQ multiplex PCR, yet TCRdb's version contains in-frame clones alone and is incomplete. The table lists 170,000 or so clones, 80% to 90% of them singletons, with about 8.6% in the top ten. The sequenced material came from peripheral blood. The origin of the receptors is a man aged 45-65 years with active or convalescent COVID-19. Each CDR3 is given with its conserved first and last residue. D genes are given only for firm matches. For some rows the clone size is stated as once, few or many, or as a class when expanded; others skip it.

>TRBD2|TRBV7-3|TRBJ2-2|NA
CASSLNAGANGELFF
TGTGCCAGCAGCTTAAATGCGGGAGCGAACGGGGAGCTGTTTTTT
>NA|TRBV2|TRBJ2-5|NA
CASSEVNSQETQYF
TGTGCCAGCAGTGAGGTGAACAGCCAAGAGACCCAGTACTTC
>NA|TRBV30|TRBJ1-1|NA
CAWSVQGGEAFF
TGTGCCTGGAGTGTACAGGGTGGGGAAGCTTTCTTT
>NA|TRBV14|TRBJ1-2|NA
CASSKDSSDYGYTF
TGTGCCAGCAGCAAGGACAGTAGCGACTATGGCTACACCTTC
>TRBD2|TRBV5-1|TRBJ2-5|NA
CASTLIAGVETQYF
TGCGCCAGCACACTAATAGCGGGAGTGGAGACCCAGTACTTC
>TRBD1|TRBV6-1|TRBJ1-1|NA
CASSELIRGYGEAFF
TGTGCCAGCAGTGAGCTCATCAGGGGGTACGGTGAAGCTTTCTTT
>NA|TRBV7-2|TRBJ2-3|NA
CASSLVGYIADTQYF
TGTGCCAGCAGCTTAGTCGGTTATATTGCAGATACGCAGTATTTT
>TRBD2|TRBV4-3|TRBJ2-5|NA
CASSQGGGETQYF
TGCGCCAGCAGCCAAGGGGGAGGGGAGACCCAGTACTTC
>NA|TRBV27|TRBJ1-5|NA
CASSLSTTGDQPQHF
TGTGCCAGCAGTTTATCAACCACCGGGGATCAGCCCCAGCATTTT
>NA|TRBV30|TRBJ1-2|NA
CAWGRLDGYTF
TGTGCCTGGGGGCGACTTGATGGCTACACCTTC
>NA|TRBV7-6|TRBJ1-3|once
CASSGQIGNTIYF
TGTGCCAGCAGTGGACAGATTGGAAACACCATATATTTT
>TRBD2|TRBV24-1|TRBJ2-3|NA
CATSDASGGAADTQYF
TGTGCCACCAGTGATGCTAGCGGGGGGGCCGCAGATACGCAGTATTTT
>TRBD2|TRBV27|TRBJ2-2|many
CASSPLAGGPLVGELFF
TGTGCCAGCAGCCCGCTAGCGGGAGGGCCTTTAGTCGGGGAGCTGTTTTTT
>NA|TRBV9|TRBJ2-1|NA
CASSVTEGNEQFF
TGTGCCAGCAGCGTAACTGAGGGCAATGAGCAGTTCTTC
>TRBD2|TRBV6-5|TRBJ2-1|NA
CASRRGAVYNEQFF
TGTGCCAGCCGGCGGGGGGCGGTTTACAATGAGCAGTTCTTC
>NA|TRBV7-2|TRBJ1-2|NA
CASSLDVTNGYTF
TGTGCCAGCAGCTTGGATGTTACTAATGGCTACACCTTC
>TRBD2|TRBV28|TRBJ2-7|NA
CASSQTSGGPYEQYF
TGTGCCAGCAGTCAAACTAGCGGGGGACCCTACGAGCAGTACTTC
>TRBD2|TRBV15|TRBJ2-5|NA
CATARVGGREETQYF
TGTGCCACTGCTCGAGTCGGCGGGAGGGAAGAGACCCAGTACTTC
>NA|TRBV4-2|TRBJ2-7|NA
CASSQDLTGYEQYF
TGTGCCAGCAGCCAAGATCTAACAGGCTACGAGCAGTACTTC
>NA|TRBV14|TRBJ2-7|NA
CASSHPNYEQYF
TGTGCCAGCAGCCACCCAAACTACGAGCAGTACTTC